The sequence of this T cell receptor (beta chain) was determined in a study of blood T cell repertoires in COVID-19. Study-level background: The United States, Italy and Spain supplied acute and convalescent COVID-19 samples. Nucleic acid was either cDNA or gDNA, and it came from T cells, B-cell-depleted T cells, or PBMCs.

The CDR3 has 15 amino acids. Trimming took 0 bases from V and 7 from J; bases not matched to a gene: 5. The germline V gene encodes CDR1 SGHRS and CDR2 YFSETQ. The authors' processing: Estimation of nucleated cell counts relied on the amplification of reference gene primers. TCRdb's table, derived via immunoSEQ multiplex PCR, lists solely in-frame clones and lacks some. That table gives V, J and clone size, and the DNA gave D and trimming. The repertoire holds tens of thousands of clones, with roughly 88% as singletons. The TCR sequence derives from a woman between 45 and 60 years old with acute or convalescent COVID-19. The chain uses TRBV5-1 and TRBJ2-1, with TRBD2 matching 9 bases. Material: peripheral blood. The CDR3 reads CASSLAGGGVNEQFF. The DNA for the CDR3 is TGCGCCAGCAGCTTGGCGGGCGGGGGGGTAAATGAGCAGTTCTTC.